This paragraph covers one TCR beta chain sequence. The record originates from a study of technical replicates of blood from several donors. Here immunoSEQ multiplex PCR was the method, and the copy in TCRdb shows in-frame clones only, minus some. The sample includes under 90,000 clones, approximately 97% of them seen just once. This CDR3 contains 16 residues. Germline V gene data show CDR1 as SGHRS and CDR2 as YFSETQ. The germline V and J ends were trimmed by 3 bases and 1 base, with 16 bases remaining between them. The chain uses TRBV5-1 and TRBJ1-1; D gene uncertain. Sequencing was carried out using T cells isolated from PBMCs. The receptor was isolated from a human donor in good health. The CDR3 sequence is CASSSGSWVANTEAFF. CDR3 DNA sequence: TGCGCCAGCAGCTCGGGGAGTTGGGTGGCGAACACTGAAGCTTTCTTT.